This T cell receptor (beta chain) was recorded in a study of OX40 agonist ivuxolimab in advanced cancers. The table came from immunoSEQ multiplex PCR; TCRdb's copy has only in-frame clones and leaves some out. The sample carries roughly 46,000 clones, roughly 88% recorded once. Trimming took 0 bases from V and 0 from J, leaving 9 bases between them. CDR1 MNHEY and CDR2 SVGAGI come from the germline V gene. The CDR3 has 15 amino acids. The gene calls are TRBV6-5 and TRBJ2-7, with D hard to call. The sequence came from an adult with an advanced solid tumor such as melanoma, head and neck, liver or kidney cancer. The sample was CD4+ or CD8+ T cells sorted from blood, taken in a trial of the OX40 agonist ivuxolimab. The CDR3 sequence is CASSYSAESSYEQYF. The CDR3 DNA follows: TGTGCCAGCAGTTACTCGGCAGAGAGCTCCTACGAGCAGTACTTC.